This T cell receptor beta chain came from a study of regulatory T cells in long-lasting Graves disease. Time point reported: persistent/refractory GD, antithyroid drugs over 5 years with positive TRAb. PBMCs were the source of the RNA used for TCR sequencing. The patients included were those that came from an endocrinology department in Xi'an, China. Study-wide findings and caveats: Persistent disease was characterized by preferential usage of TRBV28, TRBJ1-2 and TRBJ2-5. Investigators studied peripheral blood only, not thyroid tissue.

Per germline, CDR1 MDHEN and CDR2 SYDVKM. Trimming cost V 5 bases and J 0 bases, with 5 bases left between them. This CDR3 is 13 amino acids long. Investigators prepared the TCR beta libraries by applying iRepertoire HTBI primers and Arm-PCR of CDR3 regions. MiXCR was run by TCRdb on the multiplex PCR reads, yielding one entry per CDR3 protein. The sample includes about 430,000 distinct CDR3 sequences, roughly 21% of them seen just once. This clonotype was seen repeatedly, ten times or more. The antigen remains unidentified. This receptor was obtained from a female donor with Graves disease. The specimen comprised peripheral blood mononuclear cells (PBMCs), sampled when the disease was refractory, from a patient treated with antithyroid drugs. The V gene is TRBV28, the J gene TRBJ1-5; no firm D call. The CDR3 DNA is TGTGCCAGCAGTGGAGATAGCAATCAGCCCCAGCATTTT. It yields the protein CASSGDSNQPQHF.